Presented here are 2 T cell receptor beta chains from one specimen sequenced in a study of beta chain features in type 1 diabetes. Study-level findings and limits: In every one of the four CD4+ subsets, TCRB CDR3s were moderately but significantly shorter in Type 1 diabetes patients.

The investigators reverse transcribed all of the isolated RNA, so they sequenced expressed TCRB transcripts. TCRdb's table, derived via immunoSEQ multiplex PCR, lists solely in-frame clones and lacks some. The table has 600,000 to 700,000 clones, around an eighth seen once; the top ten hold 0.022%. Antigens of these TCRs are unknown. The sequenced material came from naive CD4+ T cells from blood. The receptors derive from a man aged 18 to 30 with type 1 diabetes.

The V and J genes are TRBV30 and TRBJ1-2; maybe TRBD1 (6 bases). Germline CDR1 and CDR2: GTSNPN and SVGIG (reference sequence). The V end was cut by 0 bases, the J end by 2 bases, with 13 bases between. CDR3 size: 15 residues. CDR3 in amino acids: CAWSVNTGANYGYTF. CDR3 nucleotide sequence: TGTGCCTGGAGTGTAAATACGGGGGCGAACTATGGCTACACCTTC.

The J gene is TRBJ2-6, the V gene TRBV19; 8 bases map to TRBD1. The germline CDR1 and CDR2 sequences are LNHDA and SQIVND (reference sequence). This CDR3 has 13 amino acids. The V and J ends lost 9 bases and 3 bases, in that order; junction bases with no gene match: 1. The CDR3 here is CASGTGGANVLTF. In DNA, the CDR3 is TGTGCCAGCGGGACAGGTGGGGCCAACGTCCTGACTTTC.